This TCR beta chain stems from a study of CXCR3-negative and CXCR3-positive naive CD8 T cells. Germline loops: CDR1 MDHEN, CDR2 SYDVKM. The CDR3 extends over 14 amino acids. Naive CD8+ T cells carried a CD45RO-CCR7+CD27+CD95- phenotype. 5' RACE with UMI labels generated the TRB cDNA libraries. TCRdb reworked the 5' RACE reads into one entry per CDR3 protein, no DNA. Its clone listing holds 70,000 to 95,000 distinct CDR3 sequences. The source material was naive CXCR3- CD8+ T cells from blood. Described subset: CD45RO-CCR7+CD27+CD95- naive CD8+ T cells lacking CXCR3 (TNR3-). The receptor was derived from a human donor in good health. Some clones in this sample may be carry-over from other donors' samples. The chain joins TRBV28 to TRBJ1-3. Here the CDR3 reads CASSRTGSGNTIYF. The complete variable domain, with remaining parts taken from reference TRBV28 and TRBJ1-3, reads DVKVTQSSRYLVKRTGEKVFLECVQDMDHENMFWYRQDPGLGLRLIYFSYDVKMKEKGDIPEGYSVSREKKERFSLILESASTNQTSMYLCASSRTGSGNTIYFGEGSWLTVV.